This TCR beta chain was found in a study of OX40 agonist ivuxolimab in advanced cancers. Study in general: Those treated in dose escalation had hepatocellular carcinoma, melanoma, renal cell cancer or head and neck cancer. Three individuals attained partial responses, comprising one hepatocellular carcinoma case and two cutaneous melanoma cases. General study findings and limits: The mean number of expanded clones was higher in CD8+ T cells than in CD4+.

Assay used: immunoSEQ multiplex PCR; TCRdb lists only in-frame clones, some missing. The sample yields 95,000 to 150,000 clones, around 93% seen once. Enrollment shut out patients with autoimmune disease history or systemic immunosuppression. About this clone itself: Its antigen remains unidentified.

The CDR3 runs 14 residues. Germline loops: CDR1 ENHRY, CDR2 SYGVKD. The chain joins TRBV10-3 to TRBJ2-5, with 9 bases fitting TRBD1. The J call is doubtful: the DNA matches TRBJ2-7 better. This receptor was identified in an adult with an advanced solid tumor such as melanoma, head and neck, liver or kidney cancer. The specimen comprised CD4+ or CD8+ T cells sorted from blood, sampled in a trial of the OX40 agonist ivuxolimab. The CDR3 sequence is CAIDPGTGSYEQYF. DNA for the CDR3: TGTGCCATCGACCCCGGGACAGGGTCCTACGAGCAGTACTTC.